The rows below give T cell receptor beta chains drawn from one sample of a study of blood T cells in healthy people across ages. TCRdb analysed the 5' RACE reads with MiXCR anew, one entry per CDR3 protein. The sample comprises fewer than 2,000,000 distinct CDR3 sequences, roughly two fifths of which are singletons, and 23% rests with the top ten. The source material was blood. The receptors here all came from a human donor in good health. Both conserved end residues are trimmed from each CDR3. The order of the fields is V gene, CDR3 length, J gene, CDR3 protein.

TRBV12-3/TRBV12-4	12	TRBJ1-1	ASSLHSGNTEAF
TRBV28	11	TRBJ2-3	ASKWGPTDTQY
TRBV28	10	TRBJ2-7	ASNQGAYEQY
TRBV7-2	13	TRBJ2-7	ASSLSRAATYEQY
TRBV11-2	9	TRBJ2-5	ATSLRETQY
TRBV27	12	.	ASSLSGGNNEQY
TRBV4-1	13	TRBJ2-1	ASSQEGVLYNEQF
TRBV7-6	16	TRBJ2-5	ASSLLETGGAFQETQY
TRBV4-2	11	TRBJ1-2	ASSQRGGIGYT
TRBV28	13	TRBJ1-4	ASSKGGGMREKLF
TRBV6-5	17	TRBJ2-1	ASSYGGTSGGWLSNEQF
TRBV2	10	TRBJ2-1	ANSATHLGQF
TRBV10-3	10	TRBJ1-2	AIQTVNYGYT
TRBV20-1	13	TRBJ2-5	SVSRLAGDQETQY
TRBV2	14	TRBJ2-1	ASSEREPAVYNEQF
TRBV5-1	15	TRBJ1-6	ASSLATGVSYNSPLH
TRBV6-1	12	TRBJ1-1	ASSPRGAEAEAF
TRBV7-8	13	TRBJ2-1	ASRALAGKYNEQF
TRBV24-1	10	TRBJ2-5	ATSDAMETQY
TRBV6-2/TRBV6-3	12	TRBJ1-1	ASRAGGLNTEAF
TRBV7-9	11	TRBJ1-5	ASSLGVGQPQH
TRBV25-1	11	TRBJ1-2	ASSEGAYDGYT
TRBV7-2	11	TRBJ1-2	ASSLYANYGYT
TRBV7-9	16	TRBJ2-5	ASSLLAGGPPYQETQY